What follows are 8 T cell receptor beta chains derived from one specimen sequenced in a study of blood T cells in healthy people across ages. Next came a second PCR, run for about 6 to 12 cycles, which used a sample-barcoded 5' primer along with a J-beta primer mix. TCRdb processed the 5' RACE reads anew with MiXCR; each CDR3 protein has one entry. The sample records roughly 800,000 distinct CDR3 sequences, roughly 60% being singletons. The sequencing input was blood. These receptors came from a man aged 30 to 45 in good health.

This clonotype was observed a few times. The chain couples TRBV7-2 to TRBJ1-3; D not certain. Trimming cost V 5 bases and J 5 bases, with 13 bases left between them. The CDR3 contains 14 residues. Germline CDR1 is SGHTA and CDR2 is FQGNSA. In DNA form, the CDR3 reads TGTGCCAGCAGCCTGGGGTTGTCTAGAAACACCATATATTTT. Translation: CASSLGLSRNTIYF.

This clonotype came up a few times. The chain links TRBV20-1 to TRBJ2-1; D remains unclear. V was shortened by 2 bases and J by 15 bases, with 23 bases between the two germline ends. The CDR3 is made up of 14 amino acids. Germline loops: CDR1 DFQATT, CDR2 SNEGSKA (reference sequence). CDR3 DNA sequence: TGCAGTGCTAGACGCCTCCCTCCGGGCTCGAGGTGGTTCTTC. Protein: CSARRLPPGSRWFF.

This rearrangement joins TRBV15 to TRBJ2-4; D not resolved. The DNA end lines up better with TRBJ2-7; the J call may be wrong. Germline V CDR1 and CDR2: LNHNV, YYDKDF (reference sequence). The CDR3 sequence is 13 residues long. The CDR3 coding sequence is TGTGCCACCAGCACCACAGACACCTACGAGCAGTACTTC. Protein: CATSTTDTYEQYF.

The chain combines TRBV18 with TRBJ2-4, with D perhaps TRBD1 or TRBD2 (5 bases each). Gene TRBJ2-7 matches the end of the DNA better, so the J call may be wrong. The CDR3 runs to 15 residues. CDR1 and CDR2 (germline): KGHSH, LQKENI. The CDR3 sequence: CASSPGTQAGYEQYF. The CDR3 DNA follows: TGTGCCAGCTCACCCGGGACCCAGGCAGGGTACGAGCAGTACTTC.

This chain joins TRBV4-1 and TRBJ2-1; 10 positions match TRBD2. Trimming removed 4 bases from V and 10 bases from J; junction bases left unmatched: 13. CDR1 and CDR2 (germline): MGHRA, YSYEKL. CDR3 length equals 16 residues. CDR3 protein: CASSRALLAGPTEQFF. The CDR3 coding sequence is TGCGCCAGCAGCCGAGCTCTACTAGCGGGGCCCACGGAGCAGTTCTTC.

Only a few counts were recorded for this clonotype. The V and J genes are TRBV18 and TRBJ2-3, with 7 bases fitting TRBD2. Losses at the gene ends were 2 bases for V and 1 base for J; bases not matched to a gene: 3. This CDR3 region has 15 residues. Germline CDR1 reads KGHSH; CDR2 reads LQKENI. This chain's CDR3 is CASSPVLAGTDTQYF. CDR3 bases: TGTGCCAGCTCACCAGTGCTAGCGGGCACAGATACGCAGTATTTT.

The rearrangement links TRBV6-2 or TRBV6-3 to TRBJ2-7; weak D call: TRBD1 (5 bases). Germline CDR1 is MNHEY and CDR2 is SVGEGT. The CDR3 is 12 residues long. Trimming removed 6 bases at V and 11 bases at J, with 17 bases between. The DNA of the CDR3 is TGTGCCAGCAGCCAGAACCAGGGTCGGGAGTACTTC. Translated, it gives CASSQNQGREYF.

This clonotype was seen more than once but under ten times. The chain employs TRBV20-1 and TRBJ2-1; tentatively, D is TRBD2 (6 bases). Looked up from germline, CDR1 is DFQATT and CDR2 is SNEGSKA (reference sequence). The V end lost 3 bases, the J end lost 0 bases, and 12 bases lay between the germline ends. This CDR3 contains 15 residues. The CDR3 spells CSASPGRGSYNEQFF. DNA of the CDR3: TGCAGTGCTAGCCCAGGGCGGGGCTCCTACAATGAGCAGTTCTTC.